What follows are 22 T cell receptor beta chains derived from one specimen sequenced in a study of blood T cell repertoires in COVID-19. Measured with immunoSEQ multiplex PCR; TCRdb has only the in-frame clones, and not every one. Among 45,000 to 65,000 clones listed, around 86% were seen once. Sequencing input: peripheral blood. The receptors were gathered from a man in his fifties with active COVID-19.

The genes are TRBV18 and TRBJ1-1; 9 bases agree with TRBD1. CDR3 length equals 14 residues. Per germline, CDR1 KGHSH and CDR2 LQKENI. J lost 5 bases, V lost 3 bases, and 4 bases had no gene match. CDR3 loop: CASSPGQGRTEAFF. CDR3 in DNA: TGTGCCAGCTCACCTGGACAGGGGAGAACTGAAGCTTTCTTT.

The chain recombines TRBV4-1 with TRBJ1-3, with D possibly matching TRBD1 (5 bases). Germline loops: CDR1 MGHRA, CDR2 YSYEKL. Trimming took off 2 bases at V and 8 bases at J, with 13 bases between the two ends. There are 14 residues in the CDR3. CDR3 sequence: CASSQPDSRYTIYF. The CDR3 coding sequence is TGCGCCAGCAGCCAACCCGACAGCCGGTACACCATATATTTT.

The rearrangement uses TRBV27 and TRBJ2-7, with 13 bases lining up with TRBD2. The CDR3 has 17 residues. Germline lookup yields CDR1 MNHEY and CDR2 SMNVEV (reference sequence). Trimming removed 5 bases from V and 1 base from J; junction bases left unmatched: 8. CDR3 amino acids: CASSPNRLAGGSYEQYF. In DNA, the CDR3 is TGTGCCAGCAGTCCTAATAGACTAGCGGGAGGATCCTACGAGCAGTACTTC.

V is TRBV5-4 and J is TRBJ2-7; no clear D. The length of the CDR3 is 13 residues. V was shortened by 0 bases and J by 6 bases, with 10 bases between the two germline ends. Per germline, CDR1 SGHNT and CDR2 YYREEE (reference sequence). The CDR3: CASSLDRAGEQYF. In DNA form, the CDR3 reads TGTGCCAGCAGCTTGGATAGAGCCGGCGAGCAGTACTTC.

This chain connects TRBV3-1 (or the pseudogene TRBV3-2) to TRBJ2-1; the D is unclear. The germline V and J ends were trimmed by 6 bases and 2 bases, with 8 bases remaining between them. Germline V gives CDR1 LGHDT, CDR2 YNNKEL (reference sequence). This CDR3 comprises 13 residues. The CDR3, as DNA: TGTGCCAGCAGGTCTCAGGCCTACAATGAGCAGTTCTTC. Amino acids: CASRSQAYNEQFF.

The chain carries TRBV7-9 and TRBJ2-3; perhaps TRBD1 as D (6 bases). The CDR3 consists of 15 residues. V lost 1 base, J lost 3 bases, and 11 bases lay in between. Germline CDR1 is SEHNR and CDR2 is FQNEAQ (reference sequence). The CDR3 region is CASSLGPGQTDTQYF. The CDR3 DNA sequence: TGTGCCAGCAGCTTAGGGCCCGGACAGACAGATACGCAGTATTTT.

The V and J genes are TRBV28 and TRBJ1-5; 8 positions agree with TRBD1. CDR1 and CDR2 (germline): MDHEN, SYDVKM. V dropped 3 bases and J dropped 1; count of bases not matched to a gene: 5. The CDR3 covers 16 residues. CDR3 sequence: CASSFPGGASNQPQHF. The DNA for the CDR3 is TGTGCCAGCAGTTTCCCAGGGGGCGCGAGCAATCAGCCCCAGCATTTT.

V and J are TRBV4-3 and TRBJ2-2; TRBD1 is a possible D gene (6 bases). V was trimmed by 5 bases and J by 1 base, leaving 17 bases between them. The CDR3 loop spans 17 amino acids. From germline, CDR1 is LGHNA and CDR2 YSLEER. The CDR3 here is CASSSKWYRENTGELFF. In DNA form, the CDR3 reads TGCGCCAGCAGCTCGAAATGGTACAGGGAGAACACCGGGGAGCTGTTTTTT.

The V call is TRBV19, the J call TRBJ1-1; D perhaps matches TRBD1 (5 bases). CDR3 length: 15 residues. Between the trimmed V and J ends, which lost 4 bases and 0 bases, there was a span of 12 bases. CDR1 is LNHDA and CDR2 is SQIVND in the germline V gene (reference sequence). Written as DNA, the CDR3 is TGTGCCAGTAGTACCAGGGCAGGGATGAACACTGAAGCTTTCTTT. As protein: CASSTRAGMNTEAFF. The full variable domain, in which reference TRBV19 and TRBJ1-1 provide the parts outside the CDR3, is DGGITQSPKYLFRKEGQNVTLSCEQNLNHDAMYWYRQDPGQGLRLIYYSQIVNDFQKGDIAEGYSVSREKKESFPLTVTSAQKNPTAFYLCASSTRAGMNTEAFFGQGTRLTVV.

This clone was recorded a few times. The chain combines TRBV4-1 with TRBJ2-7; 10 bases fit TRBD2. Per germline, CDR1 MGHRA and CDR2 YSYEKL. V gave up 5 bases and J gave up 4 bases; unmatched junction bases: 8. This CDR3 is built from 15 residues. The DNA for the CDR3 is TGCGCCAGCAGCTCCAGAGCGGGAGGGGAGTACGAGCAGTACTTC. Protein product: CASSSRAGGEYEQYF.

The rearrangement links TRBV4-3 to TRBJ1-1; D may be TRBD1 (6 bases). CDR1 and CDR2 from the germline V gene are LGHNA and YSLEER. The CDR3 extends over 15 amino acids. V lost 1 base and J lost 9, with 18 bases in between. DNA for the CDR3: TGCGCCAGCAGCCAAGCCGGACAGATATCCCCCCAAGCTTTCTTT. Its translation is CASSQAGQISPQAFF.

This sequence joins TRBV7-6 and TRBJ1-6; 9 bases line up with TRBD1. V lost 5 bases and J lost 4; bases outside the gene matches: 6. The germline CDR1 and CDR2 sequences are SGHVS and FNYEAQ. This CDR3 comprises 16 residues. This CDR3 reads CASSPQGAGYNSPLHF. The CDR3 DNA reads TGTGCCAGCAGCCCACAGGGGGCAGGGTATAATTCACCCCTCCACTTT.

This chain uses TRBV5-1 with TRBJ2-1; the match to TRBD2 covers 8 bases. CDR1 is SGHRS and CDR2 is YFSETQ in the germline V gene. The CDR3 is 15 residues long. The V and J ends lost 3 bases and 6 bases, in that order; junction bases with no gene match: 8. As DNA, the CDR3 is TGCGCCAGCAGCTCACTAAGCGGGGGCCTCAATGAGCAGTTCTTC. Protein: CASSSLSGGLNEQFF.

The chain carries TRBV28 and TRBJ1-1; D unclear. The germline gives CDR1 MDHEN, CDR2 SYDVKM. This CDR3 has 14 residues. V lost 4 bases and J 0 bases, leaving 9 bases between the germline ends. DNA for the CDR3: TGTGCCAGCAGTTACGGGATTTTGAACACTGAAGCTTTCTTT. Residues: CASSYGILNTEAFF.

V usage is TRBV19 and J usage is TRBJ1-2; D is undetermined. Deletions cut 0 bases from V and 10 bases from J, with 12 bases between. Germline V gene data show CDR1 as LNHDA and CDR2 as SQIVND (reference sequence). The CDR3 loop spans 13 amino acids. The CDR3 DNA sequence: TGTGCCAGTAGTATAGATGTCCAGGCCAACTACACCTTC. Its translation: CASSIDVQANYTF.

V usage is TRBV6-6 and J usage is TRBJ2-5, with 7 bases identical to TRBD1. Germline CDR1 is MNHNY and CDR2 is SVGAGI (reference sequence). The CDR3 consists of 15 residues. Losses at the gene ends were 2 bases for V and 0 bases for J; bases not matched to a gene: 3. The CDR3 DNA sequence: TGTGCCAGCAGTTACGGCAGGGGGAACCAAGAGACCCAGTACTTC. It specifies CASSYGRGNQETQYF.

A remark on this clone: At the DNA level, this CDR3 is encoded by other sequences in the same sample as well. The V call is TRBV7-2, the J call TRBJ1-2; 7 bases are a match to TRBD1. This CDR3 has 13 residues. CDR1 and CDR2 (germline): SGHTA, FQGNSA. J gave up 2 bases and V 5 bases, and 2 bases lay outside the gene matches. The CDR3 protein is CASSQDRNYGYTF. CDR3 nucleotide sequence: TGTGCCAGCAGCCAGGACAGGAACTATGGCTACACCTTC.

This clone was detected a few times. In DNA, the CDR3 is TGTGCCACCAGTGAACGGGACAGGGTTGTAATTCGCTCCTACGAGCAGTACTTC. It is translated as CATSERDRVVIRSYEQYF. The chain employs TRBV24-1 and TRBJ2-7; 9 bases map to TRBD1. V trimming: 4 bases; J trimming: 0 bases; junction bases outside the gene matches: 12. Germline CDR1 KGHDR, CDR2 SFDVKD. The CDR3 spans 18 residues.

The V gene is TRBV19, the J gene TRBJ2-1, with 7 positions matching TRBD2. Germline loops: CDR1 LNHDA, CDR2 SQIVND (reference sequence). Trimming removed 1 base from V and 6 bases from J; junction bases left unmatched: 6. The CDR3 sequence is 15 residues long. The CDR3 region is CASSIGGTTSNEQFF. The CDR3 DNA reads TGTGCCAGTAGTATAGGGGGGACTACCAGCAATGAGCAGTTCTTC.

This chain links TRBV6-5 with TRBJ1-1; 7 bases map to TRBD1. CDR3 size: 12 residues. V gave up 8 bases and J gave up 1 base; unmatched junction bases: 1. Germline V gives CDR1 MNHEY, CDR2 SVGAGI. The CDR3 spells CASRDRNTEAFF. DNA of the CDR3: TGTGCCAGCCGGGACAGGAACACTGAAGCTTTCTTT.

This clone was counted a few times. This chain uses TRBV10-3 with TRBJ1-2; maybe TRBD1 (6 bases). Germline V gene lookup returns CDR1 ENHRY and CDR2 SYGVKD. The CDR3 length is 14 residues. With 6 bases removed from V and 8 bases from J, the gap between germline ends came to 19 bases. CDR3 sequence reads: CAIRLTGRVGGYTF. CDR3 DNA: TGTGCCATCAGGTTGACAGGCAGGGTGGGAGGCTACACCTTC.

The genes are TRBV10-3 and TRBJ2-1, with D tentatively TRBD2 (6 bases). Germline assignment: CDR1 ENHRY and CDR2 SYGVKD. V shed 4 bases and J shed 9 bases, with 13 bases lying between them. There are 13 residues in the CDR3. CDR3 DNA sequence: TGTGCCATCAGTGTGGCGGGAATAGCTGAGCAGTTCTTC. Amino acid sequence: CAISVAGIAEQFF.